These 21 T cell receptor beta chains were all obtained from the same sample, sequenced in a study of blood T cell repertoires in COVID-19. Here immunoSEQ multiplex PCR was the method, and the copy in TCRdb shows in-frame clones only, minus some. In the table there are hundreds of thousands of clones, 70% to 90% of which are singletons. Sequencing was performed on peripheral blood. The source is a man aged 35-49 years with acute or convalescent COVID-19.

The chain employs TRBV18 and TRBJ2-5, with D unresolved. The V end was cut by 3 bases, the J end by 5 bases, with 10 bases between. Germline V CDR1 and CDR2: KGHSH, LQKENI. This CDR3 comprises 13 residues. CDR3 protein: CASSPVWQETQYF. In DNA, the CDR3 is TGTGCCAGCTCACCGGTTTGGCAGGAGACCCAGTACTTC.

This clone was detected only a few times. The V gene is TRBV3-1 (or the pseudogene TRBV3-2), the J gene TRBJ2-7; D not certain. The CDR3 is 12 residues long. Germline V lookup: CDR1 LGHDT, CDR2 YNNKEL (reference sequence). V was trimmed by 3 bases and J by 1 base, leaving 4 bases between them. CDR3 nucleotides: TGTGCCAGCAGCCATTCTTCCTACGAGCAGTACTTC. Protein product: CASSHSSYEQYF.

This chain joins TRBV20-1 and TRBJ2-3, with TRBD2 matching over 9 bases. Looked up from germline, CDR1 is DFQATT and CDR2 is SNEGSKA (reference sequence). V lost 3 bases to trimming and J lost 2 bases; unmatched junction nucleotides: 6. There are 15 residues in the CDR3. The CDR3 nucleotides are TGCAGTGCTAGTTTGTTAGCGGGGGCCACAGATACGCAGTATTTT. It codes for CSASLLAGATDTQYF.

The chain has TRBV25-1 and TRBJ1-3; D uncertain. This CDR3 is built from 14 residues. In germline, CDR1 is MGHDK, CDR2 SYGVNS. V was pared by 4 bases and J by 3 bases, with 10 bases between. For the CDR3, the DNA is TGTGCCAGCAGTGGACAACTTGGTGGAAACACCATATATTTT. Its protein is CASSGQLGGNTIYF. Variable domain in full (rest from reference TRBV25-1 and TRBJ1-3): EADIYQTPRYLVIGTGKKITLECSQTMGHDKMYWYQQDPGMELHLIHYSYGVNSTEKGDLSSESTVSRIRTEHFPLTLESARPSHTSQYLCASSGQLGGNTIYFGEGSWLTVV.

The chain joins TRBV6-5 to TRBJ1-3, with TRBD1 matching 10 bases. This CDR3 is 15 amino acids long. In germline, CDR1 is MNHEY, CDR2 SVGAGI. V lost 7 bases, J lost 0 bases, and 3 bases stayed unmatched. The CDR3 coding sequence is TGTGCCAGCATCGGGACAGGGGACTCTGGAAACACCATATATTTT. The encoded protein is CASIGTGDSGNTIYF.

This chain uses TRBV6-5 with TRBJ2-5; 7 positions match TRBD2. Germline CDR1 is MNHEY and CDR2 is SVGAGI. The CDR3 runs 12 residues. The J segment lost 5 bases and the V segment lost 9 bases, leaving 6 bases of the junction unmatched. CDR3: CARIVGGETQYF. The DNA for the CDR3 is TGTGCCAGAATAGTGGGGGGGGAGACCCAGTACTTC.

This chain connects TRBV30 to TRBJ2-1, with a tentative D call TRBD2 (5 bases). The V end was cut by 0 bases, the J end by 2 bases, with 11 bases between. Germline lookup yields CDR1 GTSNPN and CDR2 SVGIG (reference sequence). This CDR3 comprises 15 residues. The CDR3 sequence is CAWSVQADTYNEQFF. CDR3 DNA sequence: TGTGCCTGGAGTGTTCAAGCGGATACCTACAATGAGCAGTTCTTC. The whole variable domain, filled in from reference TRBV30 and TRBJ2-1, reads SQTIHQWPATLVQPVGSPLSLECTVEGTSNPNLYWYRQAAGRGLQLLFYSVGIGQISSEVPQNLSASRPQDRQFILSSKKLLLSDSGFYLCAWSVQADTYNEQFFGPGTRLTVL.

The gene calls are TRBV11-2 and TRBJ2-7; 7 bases line up with TRBD2. Per germline, CDR1 SGHAT and CDR2 FQNNGV. The J segment lost 6 bases and the V segment lost 4 bases, leaving 9 bases of the junction unmatched. This CDR3 comprises 14 residues. CDR3 DNA: TGTGCCAGCAGCTACGGCGGGAGCCGTCGCGAGCAGTACTTC. Encoded protein: CASSYGGSRREQYF.

J is TRBJ1-3 and V is TRBV28, with 7 bases identical to TRBD1. Germline trimming cut 5 bases from V and 1 base from J; bases unmatched to any gene: 11. Looked up from germline, CDR1 is MDHEN and CDR2 is SYDVKM. This CDR3 contains 17 residues. In DNA form, the CDR3 reads TGTGCCAGCAGTCGTACAGGGGAACTAAGTTCTGGAAACACCATATATTTT. Translation gives CASSRTGELSSGNTIYF.

The chain links TRBV9 to TRBJ2-3; 11 bases fit TRBD2. The V segment lost 3 bases and the J segment 4 bases; nucleotides outside the gene matches: 10. The CDR3 runs 17 residues. Germline CDR1 reads SGDLS; CDR2 reads YYNGEE. The CDR3 sequence is CASSARLAGLAADTQYF. The CDR3 DNA sequence: TGTGCCAGCAGCGCCCGACTAGCGGGATTGGCGGCAGATACGCAGTATTTT.

The chain has TRBV29-1 and TRBJ1-2; perhaps TRBD1 as D (5 bases). Trimming pared 6 bases from V and 3 bases from J, leaving 14 bases between. The CDR3 runs 13 residues. Per the germline V gene, CDR1 is SQVTM and CDR2 is ANQGSEA. The CDR3 region has the DNA TGCAGCGTCGGAGTGGGGCAGGACTATGGCTACACCTTC. It encodes CSVGVGQDYGYTF.

The chain combines TRBV6-6 with TRBJ2-3, with D maybe TRBD2 (6 bases). CDR1 is MNHNY, CDR2 SVGAGI, per germline (reference sequence). The CDR3 spans 16 residues. Trimming stripped 6 bases from V and 0 bases from J, with 16 bases between. CDR3 sequence reads: CASRYPSGTSTDTQYF. As DNA, the CDR3 is TGTGCCAGCAGGTACCCATCCGGGACTAGCACAGATACGCAGTATTTT.

The chain has TRBV6-2 or TRBV6-3 and TRBJ1-1; unclear D gene. The V gene lost 6 bases and the J gene lost 3 bases, with 11 bases spanning the gap. The CDR3 has 13 amino acids. Germline lookup yields CDR1 MNHEY and CDR2 SVGEGT. CDR3 loop: CASSGRLDTEAFF. DNA for the CDR3: TGTGCCAGCAGCGGTAGATTGGACACTGAAGCTTTCTTT.

The rearrangement uses TRBV4-1 and TRBJ2-7, with D unresolved. Looked up from germline, CDR1 is MGHRA and CDR2 is YSYEKL. The germline V and J ends were trimmed by 0 bases and 4 bases, with 7 bases remaining between them. This CDR3 contains 13 residues. CDR3 residues: CASSQDRSYEQYF. CDR3 DNA sequence: TGCGCCAGCAGCCAAGATAGGAGTTACGAGCAGTACTTC.

This clone has a single count. The rearrangement joins TRBV10-3 to TRBJ2-2; 9 bases map to TRBD1. The CDR3 has 15 residues. V was clipped by 7 bases and J by 6 bases; unmatched bases: 9. Germline CDR1 and CDR2: ENHRY and SYGVKD. DNA for the CDR3: TGTGCCATCACCCCAGACAGGGGGGAAGCCGGGGAGCTGTTTTTT. This encodes CAITPDRGEAGELFF.

The rearrangement links TRBV6-5 to TRBJ1-5; 8 bases line up with TRBD1. Germline V gene data show CDR1 as MNHEY and CDR2 as SVGAGI. Unmatched junction bases numbered 2, after V lost 6 bases and J lost 4 bases. The CDR3 covers 13 residues. The CDR3 nucleotides are TGTGCCAGCAGCCGACAGGGGAATCAGCCCCAGCATTTT. It encodes CASSRQGNQPQHF.

Worth noting for this clone: Other nucleotide sequences from this sample produce the same CDR3. The chain couples TRBV27 to TRBJ2-1, with D maybe TRBD2 (5 bases). The CDR3 has 14 residues. Germline CDR1 is MNHEY and CDR2 is SMNVEV (reference sequence). Between the trimmed V and J ends, which lost 2 bases and 0 bases, there was a span of 5 bases. The chain's CDR3 is CASSLGSSYNEQFF. CDR3 coding DNA: TGTGCCAGCAGTTTAGGGAGCTCCTACAATGAGCAGTTCTTC.

V gene TRBV2 combines with J gene TRBJ1-4; D remains unclear. The germline V and J ends were trimmed by 2 bases and 8 bases, with 18 bases remaining between them. CDR1 and CDR2 (germline): SNHLY, FYNNEI. The CDR3 is 16 amino acids. The CDR3, as DNA: TGTGCCAGCAGTGAACGGGATGACGGTCCAAAGGAAAAACTGTTTTTT. Protein: CASSERDDGPKEKLFF.

The J gene is TRBJ2-1, the V gene TRBV6-5, with TRBD2 matching 8 bases. J was trimmed by 7 bases and V by 7 bases; bases with no gene match: 12. This CDR3 comprises 15 residues. The germline V gene encodes CDR1 MNHEY and CDR2 SVGAGI. The CDR3 nucleotides are TGTGCCAGCACCTACCTAACGGGAGGGTCAAATGAGCAGTTCTTC. Its translation: CASTYLTGGSNEQFF.

This sequence joins TRBV27 and TRBJ1-5; a possible D gene is TRBD1 (6 bases). Trimming shortened V by 3 bases and J by 0 bases, and 12 bases separated the two germline ends. CDR1 MNHEY and CDR2 SMNVEV come from the germline V gene (reference sequence). The CDR3 extends over 16 amino acids. The CDR3 loop is CASSLRTADSNQPQHF. Written as DNA, the CDR3 is TGTGCCAGCAGTTTGAGGACAGCTGATAGCAATCAGCCCCAGCATTTT.

The chain joins TRBV19 to TRBJ1-1; 10 bases agree with TRBD1. This CDR3 has 15 amino acids. CDR1 and CDR2 (germline): LNHDA, SQIVND (reference sequence). V was clipped by 4 bases and J by 6 bases; unmatched bases: 8. CDR3 sequence (DNA): TGTGCCAGTAGTAGTCCGACAGGGGGCGCGGCTGAAGCTTTCTTT. Its translation is CASSSPTGGAAEAFF.